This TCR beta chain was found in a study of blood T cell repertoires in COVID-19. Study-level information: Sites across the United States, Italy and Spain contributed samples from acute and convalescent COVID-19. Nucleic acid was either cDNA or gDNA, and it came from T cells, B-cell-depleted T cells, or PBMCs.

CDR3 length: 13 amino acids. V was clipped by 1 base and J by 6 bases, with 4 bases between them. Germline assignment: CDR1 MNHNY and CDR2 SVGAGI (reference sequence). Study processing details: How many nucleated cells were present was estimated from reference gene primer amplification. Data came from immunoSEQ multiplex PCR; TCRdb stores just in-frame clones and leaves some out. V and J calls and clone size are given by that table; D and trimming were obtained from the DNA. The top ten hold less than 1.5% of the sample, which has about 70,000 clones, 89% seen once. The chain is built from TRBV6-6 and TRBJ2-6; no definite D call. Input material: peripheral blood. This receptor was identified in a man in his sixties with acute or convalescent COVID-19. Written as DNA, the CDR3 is TGTGCCAGCAGTTACTTACAGGCCAACGTCCTGACTTTC. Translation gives CASSYLQANVLTF.